These 6 T cell receptor beta chains were all obtained from the same sample, sequenced in a study of T-cell reconstitution after alpha-beta-depleted transplantation in children. A TCRbeta library incorporating unique molecular identifiers was prepared. A single record per CDR3 protein comes from TCRdb applying MiXCR to the PCR reads. The data hold approximately 31,000 distinct CDR3 sequences, with roughly 6.5% observed a single time. Their specific antigens are unknown. Study-wide results and caveats: Approximately two months post-transplant, alpha-beta T cells reportedly originated from several hundred expanded graft clones.

The starting material was peripheral blood, obtained 60 days after TCRalphabeta/CD19-depleted stem cell transplant. The receptors originated from a child younger than two who had a stem cell transplant for acute myeloid leukemia, so the T cells may come from the graft donor.

The gene calls are TRBV4-3 and TRBJ2-4; 8 nucleotides match TRBD1. Unmatched junction bases numbered 3, after V lost 0 bases and J lost 8 bases. The CDR3 has 14 amino acids. Germline assignment: CDR1 LGHNA and CDR2 YSLEER. DNA of the CDR3: TGCGCCAGCAGCCAAGATACAGGGGGAGACATTCAGTACTTC. This translates into CASSQDTGGDIQYF.

Only a few counts were recorded for this clonotype. This chain joins TRBV10-3 and TRBJ2-1, with D possibly matching TRBD1 (7 bases). The CDR3 runs 13 residues. V lost 7 bases and J 7 bases, leaving 14 bases between the germline ends. Germline V gene lookup returns CDR1 ENHRY and CDR2 SYGVKD. Here the CDR3 reads CAITGPGGNEQFF. The CDR3, as DNA: TGTGCCATCACGGGACCAGGGGGGAATGAGCAGTTCTTC.

This clonotype has only one observation. The rearrangement uses TRBV29-1 and TRBJ2-2, with 13 bases identical to TRBD2. The germline CDR1 and CDR2 sequences are SQVTM and ANQGSEA. CDR3 length: 20 amino acids. V trimming: 2 bases; J trimming: 5 bases; junction bases outside the gene matches: 17. The CDR3 loop reads CSVETGGTSGVISGTGELFF. CDR3 nucleotide sequence: TGCAGCGTTGAAACGGGGGGGACTAGCGGGGTTATCTCGGGGACCGGGGAGCTGTTTTTT.

Many counts were recorded for this clonotype. J is TRBJ2-2 and V is TRBV12-3 or TRBV12-4; D unclear. V was cut by 3 bases and J by 1 base, with 18 bases left in between. The CDR3 loop spans 18 amino acids. The CDR3 DNA reads as TGTGCCAGCAGTTTTTGGGTTGAGTCTACACAGAACACCGGGGAGCTGTTTTTT. Amino acid sequence: CASSFWVESTQNTGELFF.

This clonotype was counted at least ten times. The chain combines TRBV28 with TRBJ2-2, with 8 bases matching TRBD1. Germline V CDR1 and CDR2: MDHEN, SYDVKM. The CDR3 covers 15 residues. The junction had 9 bases not matched to a gene; V was cut back by 5 bases and J by 7 bases. CDR3 sequence reads: CASSTRTGIHGELFF. The CDR3 coding sequence is TGTGCCAGCAGTACTCGGACAGGGATTCACGGGGAGCTGTTTTTT.

This clonotype occurred many times. The genes are TRBV7-2 and TRBJ2-5, with D unresolved. V gave up 10 bases and J gave up 2 bases, with 14 bases separating them. Germline CDR1 is SGHTA and CDR2 is FQGNSA. CDR3 size: 13 residues. The CDR3 loop is CANHPPQQETQYF. In DNA, the CDR3 is TGTGCCAACCATCCCCCGCAGCAAGAGACCCAGTACTTC. Drawing the rest from reference TRBV7-2 and TRBJ2-5, the complete variable domain is GAGVSQSPSNKVTEKGKDVELRCDPISGHTALYWYRQSLGQGLEFLIYFQGNSAPDKSGLPSDRFSAERTGGSVSTLTIQRTQQEDSAVYLCANHPPQQETQYFGPGTRLLVL.